The 22 T cell receptor beta chains presented below share a single source sample, sequenced in a study of T cells in Graves' hyperthyroidism and ophthalmopathy (dated by TCRdb to about 2019). Receptor amplification or capture employed multiplex PCR. Instrument on record: Illumina HiSeq 2000. The TCR beta CDR3 regions were amplified from RNA transcripts. The TCR CDR3 was subjected to a first round of RT-PCR using the HTBI primer set and the Qiagen OneStep RT-PCR kit. Clones were called with MiXCR by TCRdb after fastp trimmed the public reads at Q25, and only in-frame beta chains were retained. Rows merge per CDR3 protein into single entries with the most common DNA and genes. This sample gives roughly 640,000 distinct CDR3 sequences in total; more than 15% of them show up just once. Approximately 3.5% of the sample belongs to the ten largest clones. Specimen: blood. The receptors shown here come from a woman aged 40 to 55 with Graves' ophthalmopathy.

With regard to this clonotype: A much larger clone differs by one base, so this may be a read error. The J gene is TRBJ2-3, the V gene TRBV20-1; possible D gene TRBD2, 5 bases. This CDR3 has 12 amino acids. V was cut by 1 base and J by 8 bases, with 10 bases left in between. Looked up from germline, CDR1 is DFQATT and CDR2 is SNEGSKA (reference sequence). In DNA form, the CDR3 reads TGCAGTGCTAGAGGTTCTGGAGGTACGCAGTATTTT. Amino acids: CSARGSGGTQYF.

This clonotype appeared a few times. This sequence joins TRBV12-3 or TRBV12-4 and TRBJ1-4; D gene uncertain. The CDR3 runs to 12 residues. Trimming pared 5 bases from V and 3 bases from J, leaving 4 bases between. CDR3 in amino acids: CASSLPNEKLFF. The CDR3 region has the DNA TGTGCCAGCAGTCTCCCTAATGAAAAACTGTTTTTT.

The chain recombines TRBV20-1 with TRBJ2-1; 14 bases are shared with TRBD2. The length of the CDR3 is 14 residues. V lost 5 bases to trimming and J lost 8 bases; unmatched junction nucleotides: 5. From germline, CDR1 is DFQATT and CDR2 SNEGSKA (reference sequence). Here the CDR3 DNA reads TGCAGTGCTCAGACTAGCGGGAGGGCCTATGAGCAGTTCTTC. Translated, it gives CSAQTSGRAYEQFF.

The sample holds many counts of this clonotype. The rearrangement links TRBV18 to TRBJ1-1, with a weak D call TRBD1 (5 bases). Trimming cost V 2 bases and J 4 bases, with 11 bases left between them. CDR1 is KGHSH and CDR2 is LQKENI in the germline V gene. The CDR3 runs to 14 residues. CDR3 residues: CASSPNPRGTEAFF. CDR3 nucleotides: TGTGCCAGCTCACCAAACCCGAGGGGCACTGAAGCTTTCTTT.

In its sample, this clonotype was seen many times. The chain couples TRBV5-1 to TRBJ2-1; 9 bases align to TRBD2. The junction had 8 bases not matched to a gene; V was cut back by 0 bases and J by 4 bases. Germline loops: CDR1 SGHRS, CDR2 YFSETQ. There are 17 residues in the CDR3. CDR3 amino acids: CASSLGLAGNIYNEQFF. In DNA form, the CDR3 reads TGCGCCAGCAGCTTGGGGCTAGCGGGGAATATTTACAATGAGCAGTTCTTC.

This clonotype was observed many times. This chain links TRBV28 with TRBJ1-5; D call uncertain. The CDR3 runs to 16 residues. CDR1 is MDHEN, CDR2 SYDVKM, per germline. V gave up 8 bases and J gave up 2 bases, with 19 bases separating them. CDR3 sequence: CASRRSRIYGNQPQHF. CDR3 bases: TGTGCCAGCCGAAGGTCCAGGATTTATGGCAATCAGCCCCAGCATTTT.

The chain joins TRBV5-5 to TRBJ1-5; 7 bases agree with TRBD1. V dropped 7 bases and J dropped 7; count of bases not matched to a gene: 11. Germline V gene lookup returns CDR1 SGHKS and CDR2 YYEKEE (reference sequence). This CDR3 has 14 amino acids. This CDR3 is CASGTGVAVQPQHF. The CDR3, as DNA: TGTGCCAGCGGAACAGGGGTGGCAGTACAGCCCCAGCATTTT.

The sample holds many counts of this clonotype. The J gene is TRBJ2-5, the V gene TRBV6-2 or TRBV6-3; perhaps TRBD1 as D (5 bases). This CDR3 has 15 residues. V was clipped by 2 bases and J by 2 bases, with 12 bases between them. Germline CDR1 is MNHEY and CDR2 is SVGEGT. This chain's CDR3 is CASSYGITGQETQYF. DNA for the CDR3: TGTGCCAGCAGTTACGGAATAACAGGACAAGAGACCCAGTACTTC.

The chain uses TRBV7-4 and TRBJ1-6; D is unresolved. This CDR3 comprises 14 residues. Germline V gene sequence: CDR1 SGHVT, CDR2 SQSDAQ. V was shortened by 5 bases and J by 8 bases, with 13 bases between the two germline ends. The CDR3 DNA is TGTGCCAGCAGCCTCAGGCGGGATTATTCACCCCTCCACTTT. Encoded protein: CASSLRRDYSPLHF.

This clonotype appeared a few times. This chain joins TRBV29-1 and TRBJ1-2; D remains ambiguous. Trimming left V 0 bases short and J 7 bases short, with 18 bases between. Germline V gives CDR1 SQVTM, CDR2 ANQGSEA. This CDR3 comprises 15 residues. As DNA, the CDR3 is TGCAGCGTTGAAGATCTGAGTACGGGCGATAGTGGCTACACCTTC. Protein product: CSVEDLSTGDSGYTF. The full variable domain, in which reference TRBV29-1 and TRBJ1-2 provide the parts outside the CDR3, is SAVISQKPSRDICQRGTSLTIQCQVDSQVTMMFWYRQQPGQSLTLIATANQGSEATYESGFVIDKFPISRPNLTFSTLTVSNMSPEDSSIYLCSVEDLSTGDSGYTFGSGTRLTVV.

The J gene is TRBJ1-2, the V gene TRBV5-1; no clear D gene. The CDR3 consists of 13 residues. Germline V lookup: CDR1 SGHRS, CDR2 YFSETQ. Trimming took off 0 bases at V and 7 bases at J, with 10 bases between the two ends. As DNA, the CDR3 is TGCGCCAGCAGCTTGGATTGGGGAGGTGGCTACACCTTC. Its protein is CASSLDWGGGYTF.

The chain carries TRBV11-2 and TRBJ2-7; TRBD2 matches 7 bases. The germline V gene encodes CDR1 SGHAT and CDR2 FQNNGV. The V segment lost 3 bases and the J segment 2 bases; nucleotides outside the gene matches: 10. CDR3 length: 16 amino acids. DNA of the CDR3: TGTGCCAGCAGCTTGTTGGGGGAGGGTAGCCCCTACGAGCAGTACTTC. Protein sequence: CASSLLGEGSPYEQYF. Filled out from reference TRBV11-2 and TRBJ2-7, the complete variable domain reads EAGVAQSPRYKIIEKRQSVAFWCNPISGHATLYWYQQILGQGPKLLIQFQNNGVVDDSQLPKDRFSAERLKGVDSTLKIQPAKLEDSAVYLCASSLLGEGSPYEQYFGPGTRLTVT.

On this clonotype itself: A much more abundant neighbour one base away suggests this may be a read error. CDR3 DNA: TGTGCCAGCAGCTTGGGATTGGAGGGGTTTGACGAGCAGTTCTTC. Translated: CASSLGLEGFDEQFF. V and J are TRBV7-2 and TRBJ2-1; a weak D match, TRBD2 (6 bases). This CDR3 region has 15 residues. The V and J ends lost 3 bases and 10 bases respectively, with 19 bases between them. Germline V gene lookup returns CDR1 SGHTA and CDR2 FQGNSA.

This clonotype was counted ten times or more. This chain joins TRBV12-3 or TRBV12-4 and TRBJ2-7, with D hard to call. The V and J ends lost 5 bases and 2 bases respectively, with 19 bases between them. CDR3 length: 16 amino acids. The CDR3 is CASSPRFPRPPYEQYF. DNA of the CDR3: TGTGCCAGCAGTCCGCGTTTCCCGCGCCCTCCCTACGAGCAGTACTTC.

This clonotype was seen ten or more times. The chain joins TRBV2 to TRBJ2-2; maybe TRBD1 (5 bases). In germline, CDR1 is SNHLY, CDR2 FYNNEI. The germline V and J ends were trimmed by 6 bases and 2 bases, with 13 bases remaining between them. The length of the CDR3 is 15 residues. CDR3 coding DNA: TGTGCCAGCAGGGTGGGGCAGATAAACACCGGGGAGCTGTTTTTT. Its translation is CASRVGQINTGELFF.

V gene TRBV12-3 or TRBV12-4 combines with J gene TRBJ2-5, with 10 bases that match TRBD2. Trimming removed 3 bases from V and 3 bases from J; junction bases left unmatched: 13. The CDR3 is made up of 18 amino acids. In DNA form, the CDR3 reads TGTGCCAGCAGTTTGATCGGGCTAGCGGGAGCTGCGGAAGAGACCCAGTACTTC. It codes for CASSLIGLAGAAEETQYF.

The chain employs TRBV2 and TRBJ2-1, with TRBD2 matching over 7 bases. V lost 4 bases to trimming and J lost 4 bases; unmatched junction nucleotides: 7. This CDR3 is 15 amino acids long. CDR1 SNHLY and CDR2 FYNNEI come from the germline V gene. The CDR3 sequence is CASSGEGLYYNEQFF. In DNA form, the CDR3 reads TGTGCCAGCAGTGGGGAGGGACTATATTACAATGAGCAGTTCTTC.

This clonotype was detected only a few times. V gene TRBV7-9 combines with J gene TRBJ2-2; D is perhaps TRBD1 or TRBD2 (6 bases each). CDR3 length: 16 residues. V shed 6 bases and J shed 4 bases, with 18 bases lying between them. Germline V gives CDR1 SEHNR, CDR2 FQNEAQ (reference sequence). CDR3 residues: CASSWRGHSTTGELFF. The CDR3 coding sequence is TGTGCCAGCAGTTGGCGGGGACACAGTACCACCGGGGAGCTGTTTTTT.

In this sample, this clonotype turned up many times. The chain has TRBV12-3 or TRBV12-4 and TRBJ2-1, with D perhaps being TRBD1 or TRBD2 (5 bases each). This CDR3 has 17 amino acids. Trimming removed 2 bases at V and 0 bases at J, with 14 bases between. The CDR3 DNA follows: TGTGCCAGCAGTTTAAGATGGGGGTTAGGCTCCTACAATGAGCAGTTCTTC. Translating gives CASSLRWGLGSYNEQFF.

This chain connects TRBV2 to TRBJ2-2, with 7 positions matching TRBD1. Germline CDR1 SNHLY, CDR2 FYNNEI. The CDR3 runs to 15 residues. Losses at the gene ends were 8 bases for V and 6 bases for J; bases not matched to a gene: 12. CDR3 amino acids: CASGKGQVAPGELFF. The CDR3 DNA follows: TGTGCCAGCGGGAAAGGACAGGTAGCTCCCGGGGAGCTGTTTTTT. The whole variable domain, filled in from reference TRBV2 and TRBJ2-2, reads EPEVTQTPSHQVTQMGQEVILRCVPISNHLYFYWYRQILGQKVEFLVSFYNNEISEKSEIFDDQFSVERPDGSNFTLKIRSTKLEDSAMYFCASGKGQVAPGELFFGEGSRLTVL.

The J gene is TRBJ2-3, the V gene TRBV2; 12 bases agree with TRBD2. Germline V gene lookup returns CDR1 SNHLY and CDR2 FYNNEI. The CDR3 is made up of 16 amino acids. V trimming: 4 bases; J trimming: 2 bases; junction bases outside the gene matches: 4. CDR3 in amino acids: CASSVGLAGYTDTQYF. The DNA for the CDR3 is TGTGCCAGCAGTGTTGGACTAGCGGGGTACACAGATACGCAGTATTTT.

The J gene is TRBJ2-3, the V gene TRBV5-1; 8 bases are a match to TRBD2. Germline V gene lookup returns CDR1 SGHRS and CDR2 YFSETQ. The ends lost 4 bases at V and 0 bases at J; junction bases unmatched: 7. CDR3 length: 16 amino acids. The CDR3 reads CASSTGTSRSTDTQYF. The CDR3 DNA sequence: TGCGCCAGCAGCACCGGGACTAGTAGAAGCACAGATACGCAGTATTTT.